Below, one T cell receptor beta chain is given with its context. The antigen it recognizes is unknown. Base qualities are not provided; no much larger clone lies one nucleotide away. CDR1 is given as MGHRA and CDR2 as YSYEKL, both from the germline V gene. The CDR3 numbers 16 residues from cysteine through phenylalanine. Only CDR3 DNA is held: 48 bases, read in frame from base 1. Trimming leaves V shorter by 4 bases and J shorter by 4 bases, with the junction holding 13 bases beyond the gene matches. The sample comes from a study of blood T cell repertoires in COVID-19 (dated by TCRdb to 2018 to 2020). Concerning the study at large: Collaborator samples came from the United States, Italy and Spain and covered acute and convalescent phases of COVID-19. The material from the prospective study consisted of cDNA or gDNA derived from T cells, B-cell-depleted T cells, or PBMCs. Deeply sampled blood TCRbeta repertoires from subjects exposed to, actively infected with, or recovered from COVID-19 were included in the dataset. The repertoires were released in a freely available public database meant as a resource for research on the immune response to SARS-CoV-2. Samples were obtained from the ongoing ImmuneRACE study (first 160 participants) and from 950 to 1,500 subjects provided by 6 global collaborators. Sample metadata almost always included a de-identified subject ID, COVID-19 status, age in years and sex. Where available, HLA class I and class II types were obtained from metadata supplied by the sample provider rather than from assay-based typing.

Collaborating institutions collected whole blood in K2EDTA tubes following their own protocols. For TCRbeta analysis, collaborator samples were shipped as frozen whole blood, as isolated PBMCs, or as DNA extracted from either sample type. The investigation overall reported the following: Clinical and demographic metadata were provided uncurated, with the amount varying by source and participant.

TCRbeta CDR3 regions were amplified from genomic DNA by means of the immunoSEQ Assay, a bias-controlled multiplex PCR. As for the original processing: The number of nucleated cells in each sample was estimated by amplification of reference gene primers within the assay. To quantify the absolute abundance of each unique TCRbeta CDR3 rearrangement, sequence reads were collapsed and filtered. For each sample, productive Simpson clonality was calculated as the square root of Simpson's diversity index across productive rearrangements. TCRdb provides this immuneACCESS table in a form limited to in-frame rearrangements. Some clones are lacking; in checked studies, under half of them reflect an unresolved V gene, and why the rest are absent is not known. V and J calls and clone size follow that table, whereas D and trimming were derived from the DNA. Recorded for this sample are approximately 270,000 clones; about 90% of them occurred a single time. The ten largest account for roughly 3% of the sample.

The rearranged segments are TRBV4-1 and TRBJ2-7; 7 central nucleotides agree with TRBD2. Sequencing was carried out using peripheral blood. This clonotype was obtained from a man aged 18-30 years with active or convalescent COVID-19. The CDR3 amino acid sequence is: CASSPFAASGTYEQYF. The nucleotides read TGCGCCAGCAGCCCTTTCGCTGCCAGCGGGACTTACGAGCAGTACTTC.